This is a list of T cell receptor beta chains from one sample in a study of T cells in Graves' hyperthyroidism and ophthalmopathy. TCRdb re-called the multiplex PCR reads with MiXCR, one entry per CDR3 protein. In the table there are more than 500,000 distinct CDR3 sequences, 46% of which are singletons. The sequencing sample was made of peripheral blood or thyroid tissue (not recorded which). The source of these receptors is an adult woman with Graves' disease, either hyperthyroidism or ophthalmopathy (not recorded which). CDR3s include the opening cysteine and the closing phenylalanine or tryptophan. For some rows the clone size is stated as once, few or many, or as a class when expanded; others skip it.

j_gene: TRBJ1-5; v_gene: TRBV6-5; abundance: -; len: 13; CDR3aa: CAIPGRGNQPQHF
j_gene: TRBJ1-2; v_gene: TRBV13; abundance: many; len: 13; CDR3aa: CASSRPASDGYTF
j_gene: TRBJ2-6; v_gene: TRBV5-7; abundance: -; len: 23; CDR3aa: CASSFSKPTEGPGCGTGANVLTF
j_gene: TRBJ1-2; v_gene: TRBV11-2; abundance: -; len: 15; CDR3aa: CASSLEASSGYGYTF
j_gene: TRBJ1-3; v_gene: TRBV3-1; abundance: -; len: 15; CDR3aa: CASTATRHSGNTIYF
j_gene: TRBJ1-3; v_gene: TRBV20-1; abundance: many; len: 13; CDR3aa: CSAHRAPGNTIYF
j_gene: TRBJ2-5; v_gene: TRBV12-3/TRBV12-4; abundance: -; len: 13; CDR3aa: CASSLAFSETQYF
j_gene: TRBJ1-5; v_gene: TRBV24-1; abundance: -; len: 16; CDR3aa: CATSGLGTGVRETQYF
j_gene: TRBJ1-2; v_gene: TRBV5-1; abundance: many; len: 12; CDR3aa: CASSVEEYGYTF
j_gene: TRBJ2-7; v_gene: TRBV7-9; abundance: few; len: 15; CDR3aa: CASSSGRGQVYEQYF
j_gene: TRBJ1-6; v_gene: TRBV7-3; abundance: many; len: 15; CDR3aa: CASSSQGQGTSPLHF
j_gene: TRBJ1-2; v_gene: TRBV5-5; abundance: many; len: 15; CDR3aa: CASSFQEGPIFGYTF
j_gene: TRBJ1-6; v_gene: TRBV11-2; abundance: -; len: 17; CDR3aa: CASSLDLQGAVRSPLHF
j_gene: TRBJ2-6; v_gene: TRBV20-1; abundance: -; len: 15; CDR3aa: CSAVNGPSGANVLTF
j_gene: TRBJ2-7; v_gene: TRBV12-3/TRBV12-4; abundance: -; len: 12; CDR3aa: CASSGGGVEQYF
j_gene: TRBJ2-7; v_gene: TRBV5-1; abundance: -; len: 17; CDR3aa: CASSPGTRRPFRYEQYF
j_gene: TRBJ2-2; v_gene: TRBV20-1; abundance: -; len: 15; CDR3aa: CSAKNRGPNTGELFF
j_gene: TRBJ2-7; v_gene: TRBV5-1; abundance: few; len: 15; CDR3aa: CASSRTDHSIYEQYF
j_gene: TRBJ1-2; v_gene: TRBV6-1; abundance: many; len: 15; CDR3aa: CASSVSGGQGYGYTF
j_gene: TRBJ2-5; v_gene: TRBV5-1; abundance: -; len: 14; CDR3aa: CASSVGTGLETQYF
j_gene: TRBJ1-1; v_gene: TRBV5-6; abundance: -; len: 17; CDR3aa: CASSRAGIGGGGTEAFF
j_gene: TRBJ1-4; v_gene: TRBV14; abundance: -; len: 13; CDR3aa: CASSQEGPEKLFF
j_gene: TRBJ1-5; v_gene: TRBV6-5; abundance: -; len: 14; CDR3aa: CASSYRDSHQPQHF
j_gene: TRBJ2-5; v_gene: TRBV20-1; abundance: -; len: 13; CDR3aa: CSAPPQRGETQYF
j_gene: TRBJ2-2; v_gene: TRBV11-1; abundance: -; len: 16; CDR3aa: CASRRSRTGGPGELFF
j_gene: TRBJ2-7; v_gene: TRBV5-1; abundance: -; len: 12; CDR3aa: CASSHDSYEQYF
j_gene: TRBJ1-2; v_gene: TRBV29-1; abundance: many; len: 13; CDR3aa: CSVGSTDHYGYTF
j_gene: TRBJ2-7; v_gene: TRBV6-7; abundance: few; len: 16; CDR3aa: CASSYSFLQELYEQYF
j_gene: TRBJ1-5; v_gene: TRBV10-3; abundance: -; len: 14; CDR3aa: CAISVKDSNQPQHF
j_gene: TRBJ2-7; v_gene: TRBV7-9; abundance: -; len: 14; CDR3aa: CASSRDVLSYEQYF
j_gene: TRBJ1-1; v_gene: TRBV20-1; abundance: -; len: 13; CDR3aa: CSARRGSGNEAFF
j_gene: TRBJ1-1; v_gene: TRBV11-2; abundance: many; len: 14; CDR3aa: CASSYSGGHTEAFF
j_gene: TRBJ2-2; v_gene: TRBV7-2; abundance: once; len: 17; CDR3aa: CASSQSLPRRNTGELFF
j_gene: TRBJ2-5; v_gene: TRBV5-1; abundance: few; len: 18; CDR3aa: CASSLIGTSGSVQETQYF
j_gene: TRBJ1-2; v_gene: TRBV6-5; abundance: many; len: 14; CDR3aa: CASSLGRGSYGYTF
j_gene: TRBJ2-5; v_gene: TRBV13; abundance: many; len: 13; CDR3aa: CASSLEAGETQYF
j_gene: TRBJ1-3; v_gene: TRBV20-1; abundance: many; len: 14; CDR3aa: CSAREGPSGNTIYF
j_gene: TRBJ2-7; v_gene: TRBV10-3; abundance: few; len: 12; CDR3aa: CATSSGAHEQYF
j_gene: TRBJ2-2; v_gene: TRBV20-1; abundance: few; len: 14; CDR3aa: CSAVIAGDPGELFF
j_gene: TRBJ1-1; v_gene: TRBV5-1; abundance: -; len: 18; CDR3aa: CASSPTGQTPFLRTEAFF
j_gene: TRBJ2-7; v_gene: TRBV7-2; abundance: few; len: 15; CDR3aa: CATSEGAGGLYEQYF
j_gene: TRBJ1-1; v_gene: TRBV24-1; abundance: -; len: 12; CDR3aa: CATSDPNTEAFF
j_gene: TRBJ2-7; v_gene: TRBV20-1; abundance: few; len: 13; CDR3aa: CSAPGLASDEQYF
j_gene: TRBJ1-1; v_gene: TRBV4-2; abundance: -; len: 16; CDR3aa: CASSQEVGRGRKEAFF
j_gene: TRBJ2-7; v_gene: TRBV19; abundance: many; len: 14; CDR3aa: CASSNRQGWGEQYF
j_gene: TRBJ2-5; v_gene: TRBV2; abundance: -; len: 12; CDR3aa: CASSEAGKTQYF
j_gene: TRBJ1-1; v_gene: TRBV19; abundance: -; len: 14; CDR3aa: CASTGPWANTEAFF
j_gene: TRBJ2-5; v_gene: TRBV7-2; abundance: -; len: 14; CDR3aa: CASSFANTEGTQYF
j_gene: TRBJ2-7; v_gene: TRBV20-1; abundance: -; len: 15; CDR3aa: CSADGGQLRPGEQYF
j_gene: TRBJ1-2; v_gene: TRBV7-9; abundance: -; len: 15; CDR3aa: CASSLGTSGHYGYTF
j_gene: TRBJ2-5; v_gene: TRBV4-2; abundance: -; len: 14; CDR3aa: CASILLEGWGTQYF
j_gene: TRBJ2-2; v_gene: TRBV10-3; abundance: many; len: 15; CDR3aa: CAISGFVPNTGELFF
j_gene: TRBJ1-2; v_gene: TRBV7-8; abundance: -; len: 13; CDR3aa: CASSDGETYGYTF
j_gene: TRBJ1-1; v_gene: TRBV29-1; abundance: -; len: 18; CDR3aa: CSVSGTGFHGSRDTEAFF
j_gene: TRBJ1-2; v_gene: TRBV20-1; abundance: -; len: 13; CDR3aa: CSARATGFYGYTF
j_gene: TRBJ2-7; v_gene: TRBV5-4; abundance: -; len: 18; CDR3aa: CASSLKGRGDFRSYEQYF
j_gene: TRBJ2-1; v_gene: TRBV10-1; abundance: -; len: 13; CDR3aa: CASSASGDLKQFF
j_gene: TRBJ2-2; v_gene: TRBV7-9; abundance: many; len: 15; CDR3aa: CASSLAAGDTGELFF
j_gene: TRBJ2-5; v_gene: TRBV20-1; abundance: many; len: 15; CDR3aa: CSARSPRTTGETQYF
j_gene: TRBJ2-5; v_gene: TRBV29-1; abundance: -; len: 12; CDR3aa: CSVGTGGQPQYF